This T cell receptor (beta chain) is from a study of molecular identifiers for immune sequencing clone quantification. Study-wide results and limits: Highly expanded clones may be undercounted when identical TCR molecules share barcodes.

Per the germline V gene, CDR1 is MNHEY and CDR2 is SMNVEV (reference sequence). This CDR3 is built from 17 residues. A word on this clonotype: Its antigen remains unidentified. Germline and junction disagree at one end, which may indicate a read error.

CD8+CD4-CCR7+CD45RA+ sorting gave the naive CD8 T cells. TCRdb passed the PCR reads through MiXCR, listing each CDR3 protein once. The sample contains around 460,000 distinct CDR3 sequences, around a fifth of which appear only once. The origin of this receptor is a human donor in good health. Some libraries in this study had Jurkat cell RNA spiked in. The rearrangement links TRBV27 to TRBJ2-3; 8 bases agree with TRBD1. The material sequenced was naive CD8+ T cells from blood, with Jurkat cell RNA spiked in. Subset of the sample: FACS-sorted CD8+CD4-CCR7+CD45RA+ naive T cells. The CDR3 region is CAGSPDVDRAWTDTQYF. CDR3 DNA: TGTGCCGGCAGTCCCGACGTGGACAGGGCCTGGACAGATACGCAGTATTTT.